One and the same sample provided the 2 T cell receptor beta chains below, sequenced in a study of blood T cells in healthy people across ages. A J-beta primer mix and a sample-barcoded 5' primer were used in a second PCR of about 7 to 11 cycles. MiXCR was run by TCRdb on the 5' RACE reads, yielding one entry per CDR3 protein. The data hold some 1 million distinct CDR3 sequences, with 35% to 55% observed a single time. The sample was blood. The receptors originated from a woman in her sixties or seventies in good health.

This chain joins TRBV29-1 and TRBJ2-2; no firm D call. Between the trimmed V and J ends, which lost 3 bases and 1 base, there was a span of 6 bases. Germline CDR1 SQVTM, CDR2 ANQGSEA. This CDR3 contains 13 residues. CDR3 DNA: TGCAGCGTTGAGACGGGGAACACCGGGGAGCTGTTTTTT. Its translation: CSVETGNTGELFF.

The genes are TRBV6-1 and TRBJ1-1; unclear D gene. The germline V and J ends were trimmed by 6 bases and 4 bases, with 12 bases remaining between them. CDR1 is MNHNS, CDR2 SASEGT, per germline. The CDR3 has 13 residues. The CDR3 nucleotides read TGTGCCAGCAGGGGCGGGAGTCGCACTGAAGCTTTCTTT. Protein product: CASRGGSRTEAFF.